These T cell receptor beta chains were read from a single sample in a study of cytomegalovirus exposure and HLA in healthy donors. Only in-frame clones appear in the TCRdb table, and some are missing; sequencing was by immunoSEQ multiplex PCR. This table has 80,000 or so clones, about 79% appearing once. Material: PBMCs. The receptors were sampled from a woman between 40 and 50 years old in good health and CMV-seronegative. Each CDR3 is given with its conserved first and last residue. Each record gives: D gene, J gene, V gene, clone size, CDR3 protein, CDR3 DNA. A D gene is named only where the DNA matches it firmly. The size entry is marked missing in some rows and otherwise reads once, few, many or a size class.

d_call: TRBD2; j_call: TRBJ2-4; v_call: TRBV7-3; clone_size: NA; cdr3_aa: CASSLVAGQNIQYF; cdr3_nt: TGTGCCAGCAGCTTAGTAGCGGGGCAAAACATTCAGTACTTC
d_call: TRBD1; j_call: TRBJ1-6; v_call: TRBV2; clone_size: NA; cdr3_aa: CASSLDRGNSPLHF; cdr3_nt: TGTGCCAGCAGCTTGGACAGGGGTAATTCACCCCTCCACTTT
d_call: TRBD2; j_call: TRBJ2-1; v_call: TRBV2; clone_size: NA; cdr3_aa: CASRTSGSFDEQFF; cdr3_nt: TGTGCCAGCAGGACTAGCGGGAGTTTCGATGAGCAGTTCTTC
d_call: TRBD1; j_call: TRBJ1-3; v_call: TRBV7-9; clone_size: once; cdr3_aa: CASSSTGGAGNTIYF; cdr3_nt: TGTGCCAGCAGCTCGACAGGGGGCGCGGGAAACACCATATATTTT
d_call: NA; j_call: TRBJ2-2; v_call: TRBV7-8; clone_size: few; cdr3_aa: CASSYRGLASNTGELFF; cdr3_nt: TGTGCCAGCAGCTACAGGGGACTGGCGTCGAACACCGGGGAGCTGTTTTTT
d_call: NA; j_call: TRBJ1-5; v_call: TRBV7-9; clone_size: once; cdr3_aa: CASANSREVNQPQHF; cdr3_nt: TGTGCCAGCGCCAATAGCCGGGAAGTCAATCAGCCCCAGCATTTT
d_call: TRBD1; j_call: TRBJ1-3; v_call: TRBV19; clone_size: NA; cdr3_aa: CASSIGTGGGNTIYF; cdr3_nt: TGTGCCAGTAGTATCGGGACAGGCGGCGGAAACACCATATATTTT
d_call: NA; j_call: TRBJ2-1; v_call: TRBV13; clone_size: NA; cdr3_aa: CASSRFSDEQFF; cdr3_nt: TGTGCCAGCAGCCGCTTCAGTGATGAGCAGTTCTTC
d_call: TRBD1; j_call: TRBJ2-2; v_call: TRBV5-5; clone_size: NA; cdr3_aa: CASSGRTGGAGELFF; cdr3_nt: TGTGCCAGCAGCGGACGGACAGGAGGAGCCGGGGAGCTGTTTTTT
d_call: TRBD2; j_call: TRBJ2-1; v_call: TRBV2; clone_size: NA; cdr3_aa: CASSATSGGAGEQFF; cdr3_nt: TGTGCCAGCAGCGCGACTAGCGGGGGGGCCGGTGAGCAGTTCTTC
d_call: TRBD2; j_call: TRBJ2-1; v_call: TRBV29-1; clone_size: NA; cdr3_aa: CSVALRGRGGSSEQFF; cdr3_nt: TGCAGCGTTGCCTTGAGGGGGCGGGGGGGCAGTTCTGAGCAGTTCTTC
d_call: TRBD1; j_call: TRBJ1-2; v_call: TRBV18; clone_size: NA; cdr3_aa: CASSGLTGNVNYGYTF; cdr3_nt: TGTGCCAGCTCAGGCTTGACAGGGAACGTTAACTATGGCTACACCTTC
d_call: NA; j_call: TRBJ1-6; v_call: TRBV5-8; clone_size: NA; cdr3_aa: CASSSTPGLYSPLHF; cdr3_nt: TGTGCCAGCAGCTCGACTCCGGGACTTTATTCACCCCTCCACTTT
d_call: NA; j_call: TRBJ1-4; v_call: TRBV7-9; clone_size: NA; cdr3_aa: CASSSGTLATNEKLFF; cdr3_nt: TGTGCCAGCAGCTCTGGGACACTTGCAACTAATGAAAAACTGTTTTTT
d_call: TRBD1; j_call: TRBJ2-7; v_call: TRBV27; clone_size: NA; cdr3_aa: CASSPGQGLTYEQYF; cdr3_nt: TGTGCCAGCAGTCCCGGACAGGGCCTCACCTACGAGCAGTACTTC
d_call: TRBD1; j_call: TRBJ1-5; v_call: TRBV9; clone_size: NA; cdr3_aa: CASSGQGDQPQHF; cdr3_nt: TGTGCCAGCAGCGGACAGGGGGATCAGCCCCAGCATTTT